The entry below describes one TCR beta chain. No cognate antigen has been identified for it. No base quality values were provided; no much bigger clone lies one nucleotide off. This specimen comes from a study of blood T cell repertoires in COVID-19 (dated by TCRdb to between 2020 and 2021). Turning to the overall study: The collaborator samples originated in the United States, Italy and Spain and spanned the acute and convalescent phases of COVID-19. The prospective study material was composed of cDNA or gDNA derived from T cells, B-cell-depleted T cells, or PBMCs. The dataset comprised deeply sampled blood TCRbeta repertoires from subjects exposed to, actively infected with, or recovered from COVID-19. The repertoires were released in a freely available public database meant as a resource for research on the immune response to SARS-CoV-2. The samples were drawn from the first 160 participants of the ongoing ImmuneRACE study and from 1,254 subjects provided by 6 global collaborators. A de-identified subject ID, COVID-19 status, age in years and sex were almost always included in the sample metadata. HLA class I and class II types, where available, came from metadata supplied by the sample provider rather than from assay-based typing. The research as a whole found: Clinical and demographic metadata were provided uncurated, with the amount varying by source and participant.

The immunoSEQ Assay, a bias-controlled multiplex PCR, was used to amplify TCRbeta CDR3 regions from genomic DNA. Per the source publication's procedure: The number of nucleated cells in each sample was estimated by amplification of reference gene primers within the assay. To quantify the absolute abundance of each unique TCRbeta CDR3 rearrangement, sequence reads were collapsed and filtered. For each sample, productive Simpson clonality was calculated by taking the square root of Simpson's diversity index across productive rearrangements. This immuneACCESS table, as held by TCRdb, lists in-frame sequences with V and J called but not all clones. Of the missing ones, under half trace to an unresolved V gene in checked studies; the others have no known cause. V and J calls and clone size are those listed in that table; D and trimming were worked out from the DNA. The table for this sample lists about 220,000 clones; less than 85% of them were counted only once. The top ten clones comprise around 7.3% of the sample.

V has 5 bases trimmed and J has 7 bases trimmed; junction bases matching no gene number 10. The CDR1 and CDR2 encoded by the germline V gene are SNHLY and FYNNEI. The CDR3 starts with the cysteine, ends with the phenylalanine, and has 14 residues. CDR3 DNA only is kept here, 42 bases in frame from base 1. Collaborating institutions collected whole blood in K2EDTA tubes following their own protocols. For TCRbeta analysis, collaborator samples were shipped as frozen whole blood, as isolated PBMCs, or as DNA extracted from either sample type. The origin of this receptor is a woman aged 70-85 years with acute or convalescent COVID-19. The sequenced sample was peripheral blood. Recombination linked TRBV2 to TRBJ1-1; TRBD1 lines up with 7 middle nucleotides. CDR3 protein: CASSQTGQIREAFF. The DNA reads as follows: TGTGCCAGCAGTCAAACGGGACAGATTCGTGAAGCTTTCTTT. With the portions outside the CDR3 filled from the reference TRBV2 and TRBJ1-1 genes, the complete variable region becomes EPEVTQTPSHQVTQMGQEVILRCVPISNHLYFYWYRQILGQKVEFLVSFYNNEISEKSEIFDDQFSVERPDGSNFTLKIRSTKLEDSAMYFCASSQTGQIREAFFGQGTRLTVV.